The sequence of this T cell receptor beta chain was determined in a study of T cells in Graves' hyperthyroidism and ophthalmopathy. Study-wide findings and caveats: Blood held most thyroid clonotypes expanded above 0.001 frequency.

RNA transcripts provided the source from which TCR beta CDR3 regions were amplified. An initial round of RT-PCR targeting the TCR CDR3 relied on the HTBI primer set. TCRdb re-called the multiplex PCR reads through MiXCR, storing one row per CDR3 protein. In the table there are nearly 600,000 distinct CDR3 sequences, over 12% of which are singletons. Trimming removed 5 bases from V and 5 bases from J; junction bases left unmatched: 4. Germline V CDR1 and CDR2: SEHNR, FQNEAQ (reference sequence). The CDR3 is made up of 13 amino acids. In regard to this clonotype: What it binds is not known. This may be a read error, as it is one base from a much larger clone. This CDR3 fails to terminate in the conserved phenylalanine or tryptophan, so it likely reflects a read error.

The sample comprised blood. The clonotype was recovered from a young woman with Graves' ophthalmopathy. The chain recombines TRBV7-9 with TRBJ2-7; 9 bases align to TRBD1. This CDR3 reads CASSRTGDNEQYL. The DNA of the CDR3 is TGTGCCAGCAGCCGGACAGGGGATAACGAGCAGTACCTC.